This T cell receptor beta chain is from a study of blood T cell repertoires in COVID-19. Study-wide background: Collection of acute and convalescent COVID-19 samples took place in the United States, Italy and Spain. The analysed material was cDNA or gDNA that came from T cells, B-cell-depleted T cells, or PBMCs.

This clone occurred many times. Original processing methods: Reference gene primer amplification gave nucleated cell count estimates. Measured with immunoSEQ multiplex PCR; TCRdb has only the in-frame clones, and not every one. For V, J and clone size, that table is used; D and trimming come from the DNA. The profile shows about 200,000 clones, roughly 73% of them singletons. The TCR was taken from an elderly woman with active or convalescent COVID-19. Sequencing used peripheral blood.

The DNA of the CDR3 is TGTGCCAGCAGCGACAGGGAAATGCTCGGCAATCAGCCCCAGCATTTT. Translating it yields CASSDREMLGNQPQHF. This chain links TRBV7-8 with TRBJ1-5; TRBD1 matches at 7 bases. The CDR3 loop spans 16 amino acids. CDR1 and CDR2 (germline): SGHVS, FQNEAQ. The J segment lost 2 bases and the V segment lost 5 bases, leaving 9 bases of the junction unmatched.